The TCR beta chain under discussion was sequenced for a study of response to subunit inactivated influenza vaccine. Notes on the study in general: The authors suggested that every seasonal influenza vaccination recruits few new T cells.

With respect to this clonotype: Its cognate antigen is unknown.

Using its own MiXCR run on the RT-PCR reads, TCRdb lists one record per CDR3 protein. The sample contains roughly 700,000 distinct CDR3 sequences, around 14% of which appear only once. This CDR3 comprises 13 residues. Germline V gene data show CDR1 as GTSNPN and CDR2 as SVGIG (reference sequence). Trimming removed 1 base from V and 5 bases from J, with 9 bases in between. This material consisted of PBMCs from blood, taken 11 to 12 days after vaccination. V is TRBV30 and J is TRBJ2-1; weak D call: TRBD1 (6 bases). This sequence was found in a man in his fifties or sixties who received an inactivated influenza vaccine. As DNA, the CDR3 is TGTGCCTGGAGTGGGACAGACCACAATGAGCAGTTCTTC. Translating gives CAWSGTDHNEQFF.